Listed here is a single T cell receptor (beta chain). Its target is not known. Caucasian adults residing in Nashville, Tennessee made up all the donors. Some 32,000 T cell genomes, or around 200 ng DNA, went into the sorted-subset replicate PCRs. Produced via immunoSEQ multiplex PCR; TCRdb's table is partial and in-frame only. Among some 380,000 clones listed, roughly 96% were seen once. The source of the sample is a study of shared clonotypes between healthy human individuals. Study-wide background: The cohort comprised a couple of women and a few men. Their ages spanned 18 to 49 years.

V gave up 4 bases and J gave up 6 bases, with 10 bases separating them. This CDR3 comprises 13 residues. CDR1 is LGHNA, CDR2 YNFKEQ, per germline. Study-level points and caveats: Between a few donors, naive CD4 clonotypes were shared at a level of about 5%.

This clonotype originated in a man aged 25-40 years in good health. Specimen: memory CD8+ T cells sorted from blood. Stated subset: CD45RO+ cells pooled with CCR7-negative TemRA cells. The V gene is TRBV4-2, the J gene TRBJ1-5, with D uncertain. The CDR3 loop is CASSPFGLQPQHF. CDR3 nucleotides: TGTGCCAGCAGCCCCTTCGGACTTCAGCCCCAGCATTTT.